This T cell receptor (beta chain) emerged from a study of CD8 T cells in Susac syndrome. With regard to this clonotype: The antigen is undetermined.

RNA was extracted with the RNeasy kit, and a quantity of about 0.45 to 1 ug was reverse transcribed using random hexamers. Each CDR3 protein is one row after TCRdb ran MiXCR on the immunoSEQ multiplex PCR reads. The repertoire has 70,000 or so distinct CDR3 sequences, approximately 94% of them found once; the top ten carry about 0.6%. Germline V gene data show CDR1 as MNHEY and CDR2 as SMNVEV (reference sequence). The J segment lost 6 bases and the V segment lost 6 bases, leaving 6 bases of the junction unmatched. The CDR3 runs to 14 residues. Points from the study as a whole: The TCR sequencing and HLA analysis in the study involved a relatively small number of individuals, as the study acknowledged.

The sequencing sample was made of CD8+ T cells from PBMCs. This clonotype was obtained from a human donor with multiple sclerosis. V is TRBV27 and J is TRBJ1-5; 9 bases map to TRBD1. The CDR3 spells CASSLQGAGQPQHF. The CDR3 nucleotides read TGTGCCAGCAGCCTACAGGGGGCAGGTCAGCCCCAGCATTTT.